This T cell receptor (beta chain) was documented in a study of blood T cell repertoires in COVID-19. Germline loops: CDR1 MNHEY, CDR2 SVGAGI. The trim removed 2 bases at V and 7 bases at J, leaving 11 bases unmatched. This CDR3 is built from 16 residues. The protocol was immunoSEQ multiplex PCR, while the TCRdb copy is restricted to in-frame clones and leaves out a portion. This table holds 150,000 to 200,000 clones, 70% to 85% found once. The receptor's source is a woman of 80 years or more with acute or convalescent COVID-19. The sample taken for sequencing was peripheral blood. The chain joins TRBV6-5 to TRBJ1-2, with 9 bases that match TRBD1. CDR3 in amino acids: CASSYARTQGASGYTF. CDR3 nucleotides: TGTGCCAGCAGTTACGCCCGAACACAGGGGGCAAGTGGCTACACCTTC.